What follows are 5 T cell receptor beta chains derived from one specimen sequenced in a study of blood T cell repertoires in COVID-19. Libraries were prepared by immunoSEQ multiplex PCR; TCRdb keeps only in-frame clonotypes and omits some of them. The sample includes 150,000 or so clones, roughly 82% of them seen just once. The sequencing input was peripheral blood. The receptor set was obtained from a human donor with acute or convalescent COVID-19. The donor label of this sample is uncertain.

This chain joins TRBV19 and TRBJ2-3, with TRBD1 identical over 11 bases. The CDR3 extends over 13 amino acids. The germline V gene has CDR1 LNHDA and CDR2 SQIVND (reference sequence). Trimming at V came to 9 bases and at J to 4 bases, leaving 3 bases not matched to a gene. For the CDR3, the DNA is TGTGCCAGCCGGGACAGGGGGGCAGATACGCAGTATTTT. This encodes CASRDRGADTQYF.

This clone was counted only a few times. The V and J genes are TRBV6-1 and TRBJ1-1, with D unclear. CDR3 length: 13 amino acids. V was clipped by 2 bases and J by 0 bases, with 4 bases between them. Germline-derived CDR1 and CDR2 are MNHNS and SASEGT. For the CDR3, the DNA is TGTGCCAGCAGTGAATCAGTGAACACTGAAGCTTTCTTT. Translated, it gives CASSESVNTEAFF.

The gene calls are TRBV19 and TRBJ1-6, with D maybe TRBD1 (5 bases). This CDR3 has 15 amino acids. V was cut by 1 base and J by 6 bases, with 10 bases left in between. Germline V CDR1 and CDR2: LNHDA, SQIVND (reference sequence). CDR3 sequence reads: CASSIGGSRNSPLHF. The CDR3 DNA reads TGTGCCAGTAGTATAGGGGGCTCTCGTAATTCACCCCTCCACTTT.

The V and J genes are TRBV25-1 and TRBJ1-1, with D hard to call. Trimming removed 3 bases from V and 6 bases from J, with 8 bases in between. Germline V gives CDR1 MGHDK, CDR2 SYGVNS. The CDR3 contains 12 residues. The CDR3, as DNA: TGTGCCAGCAGTGAGCGAGGCTCTGAAGCTTTCTTT. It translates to CASSERGSEAFF. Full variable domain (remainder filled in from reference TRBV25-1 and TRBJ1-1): EADIYQTPRYLVIGTGKKITLECSQTMGHDKMYWYQQDPGMELHLIHYSYGVNSTEKGDLSSESTVSRIRTEHFPLTLESARPSHTSQYLCASSERGSEAFFGQGTRLTVV.

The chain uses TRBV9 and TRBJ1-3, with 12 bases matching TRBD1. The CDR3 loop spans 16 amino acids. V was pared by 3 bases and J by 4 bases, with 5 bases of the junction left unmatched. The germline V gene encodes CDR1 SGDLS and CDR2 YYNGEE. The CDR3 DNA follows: TGTGCCAGCAGCGCGAGGGACAGGGGGCTAGGAAACACCATATATTTT. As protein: CASSARDRGLGNTIYF.